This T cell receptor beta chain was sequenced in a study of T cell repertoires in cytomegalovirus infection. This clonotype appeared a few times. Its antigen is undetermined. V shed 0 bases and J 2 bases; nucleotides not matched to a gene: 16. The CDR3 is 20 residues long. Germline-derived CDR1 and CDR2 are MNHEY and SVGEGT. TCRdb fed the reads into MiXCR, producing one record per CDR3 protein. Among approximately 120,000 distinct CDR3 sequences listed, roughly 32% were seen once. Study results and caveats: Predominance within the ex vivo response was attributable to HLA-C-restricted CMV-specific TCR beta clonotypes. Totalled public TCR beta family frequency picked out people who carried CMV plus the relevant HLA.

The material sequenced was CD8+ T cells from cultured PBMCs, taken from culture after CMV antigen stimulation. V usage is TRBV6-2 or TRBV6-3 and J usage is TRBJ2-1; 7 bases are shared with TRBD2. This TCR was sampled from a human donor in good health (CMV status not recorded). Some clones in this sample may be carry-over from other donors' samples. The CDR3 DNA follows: TGTGCCAGCAGTTACTCGAGTGGTGGGGGGGACTTCTCTGCCTACAATGAGCAGTTCTTC. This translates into CASSYSSGGGDFSAYNEQFF.